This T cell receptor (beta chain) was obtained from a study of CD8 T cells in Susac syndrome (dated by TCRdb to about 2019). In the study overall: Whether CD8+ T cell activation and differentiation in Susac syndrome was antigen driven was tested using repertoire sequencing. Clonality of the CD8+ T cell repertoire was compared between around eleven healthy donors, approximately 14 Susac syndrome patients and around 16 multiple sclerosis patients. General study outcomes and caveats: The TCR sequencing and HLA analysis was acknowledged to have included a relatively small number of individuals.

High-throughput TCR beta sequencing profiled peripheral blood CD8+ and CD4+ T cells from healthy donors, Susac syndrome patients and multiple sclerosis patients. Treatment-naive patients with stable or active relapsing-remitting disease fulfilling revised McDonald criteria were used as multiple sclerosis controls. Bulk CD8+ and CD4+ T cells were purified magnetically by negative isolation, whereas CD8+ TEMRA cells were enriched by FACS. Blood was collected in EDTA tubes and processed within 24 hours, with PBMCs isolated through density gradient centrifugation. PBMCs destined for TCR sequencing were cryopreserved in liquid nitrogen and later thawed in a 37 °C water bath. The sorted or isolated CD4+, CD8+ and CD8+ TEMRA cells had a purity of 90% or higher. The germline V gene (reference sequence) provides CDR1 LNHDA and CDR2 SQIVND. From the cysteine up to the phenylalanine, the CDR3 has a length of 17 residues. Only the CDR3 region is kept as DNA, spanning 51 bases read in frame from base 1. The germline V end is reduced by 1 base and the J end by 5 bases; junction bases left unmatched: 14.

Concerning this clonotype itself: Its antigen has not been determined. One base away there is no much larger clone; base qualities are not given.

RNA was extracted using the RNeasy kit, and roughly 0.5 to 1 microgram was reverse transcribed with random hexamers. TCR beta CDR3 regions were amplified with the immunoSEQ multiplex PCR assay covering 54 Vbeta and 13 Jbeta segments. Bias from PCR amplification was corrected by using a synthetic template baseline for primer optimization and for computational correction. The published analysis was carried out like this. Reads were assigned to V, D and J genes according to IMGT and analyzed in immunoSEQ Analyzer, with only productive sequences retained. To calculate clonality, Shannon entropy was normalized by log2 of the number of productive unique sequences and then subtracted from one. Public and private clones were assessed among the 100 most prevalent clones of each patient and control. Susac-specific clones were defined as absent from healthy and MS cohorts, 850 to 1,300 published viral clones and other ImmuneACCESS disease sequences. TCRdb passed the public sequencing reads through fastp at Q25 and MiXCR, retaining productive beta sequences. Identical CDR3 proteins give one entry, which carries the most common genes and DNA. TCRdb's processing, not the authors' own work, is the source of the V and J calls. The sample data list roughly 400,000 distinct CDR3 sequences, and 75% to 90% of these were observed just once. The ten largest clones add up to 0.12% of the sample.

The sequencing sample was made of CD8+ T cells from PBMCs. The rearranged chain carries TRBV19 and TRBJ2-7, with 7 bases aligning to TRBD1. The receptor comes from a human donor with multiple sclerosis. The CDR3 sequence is CASSIGAYGQAGHEQYF. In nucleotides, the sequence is TGTGCCAGTAGTATAGGAGCATATGGACAGGCCGGCCACGAGCAGTACTTC.